The 14 T cell receptor beta chains in this list originate from one sample, sequenced in a study of blood T cell repertoires in COVID-19. Method: immunoSEQ multiplex PCR; TCRdb's copy keeps in-frame clones and lacks some. The sample has about 63,000 clones, more than 80% seen once; the top ten hold approximately 4%. The sequenced sample was PBMCs or T cells enriched from blood (not recorded which). The receptors stem from a woman between 35 and 50 years old with acute COVID-19.

In this sample, this clone is medium-sized (0.01 to 0.1%). This sample also contains other DNA sequences that code for the same CDR3. The rearrangement links TRBV28 to TRBJ1-5; D is unclear. CDR3 length: 13 residues. The V end lost 6 bases, the J end lost 7 bases, and 13 bases lay between the germline ends. Per germline, CDR1 MDHEN and CDR2 SYDVKM. CDR3 in amino acids: CASSLMGRQPQHF. The DNA for the CDR3 is TGTGCCAGCAGCCTTATGGGCAGGCAGCCCCAGCATTTT.

The V call is TRBV4-2, the J call TRBJ2-2; possible D gene TRBD1, 5 bases. Germline CDR1 is LGHNA and CDR2 is YNFKEQ. The V end was cut by 3 bases, the J end by 2 bases, with 19 bases between. The CDR3 consists of 18 residues. CDR3 nucleotide sequence: TGTGCCAGCAGCCACCCTCAGGGTAGCAGAGGAAACACCGGGGAGCTGTTTTTT. It encodes CASSHPQGSRGNTGELFF.

V usage is TRBV9 and J usage is TRBJ1-1, with a weak D call TRBD1 (6 bases). CDR3 length: 13 amino acids. The ends were cut back, 4 bases at V and 4 bases at J, with 11 bases in the middle. Germline V gene sequence: CDR1 SGDLS, CDR2 YYNGEE. The CDR3, as DNA: TGTGCCAGCAGCCGCGGGGGGCTCACTGAAGCTTTCTTT. This gives the protein CASSRGGLTEAFF. The full variable domain, in which reference TRBV9 and TRBJ1-1 provide the parts outside the CDR3, is DSGVTQTPKHLITATGQRVTLRCSPRSGDLSVYWYQQSLDQGLQFLIQYYNGEERAKGNILERFSAQQFPDLHSELNLSSLELGDSALYFCASSRGGLTEAFFGQGTRLTVV.

This chain links TRBV4-1 with TRBJ1-5; 7 nucleotides agree with TRBD1. V was pared by 1 base and J by 4 bases, with 13 bases of the junction left unmatched. This CDR3 has 18 residues. The germline gives CDR1 MGHRA, CDR2 YSYEKL. The CDR3: CASSQGRVTGARNQPQHF. The CDR3 nucleotides read TGCGCCAGCAGCCAAGGGAGGGTCACAGGGGCTCGGAATCAGCCCCAGCATTTT.

This chain joins TRBV6-5 and TRBJ2-3; D gene unclear. Germline loops: CDR1 MNHEY, CDR2 SVGAGI. There are 14 residues in the CDR3. Trimming removed 2 bases from V and 1 base from J, with 7 bases in between. CDR3 in DNA: TGTGCCAGCAGTTACGGTCTAGGCACAGATACGCAGTATTTT. It codes for CASSYGLGTDTQYF.

This clone was counted a few times. This chain uses TRBV19 with TRBJ1-1; possible D gene TRBD1, 6 bases. Trimming stripped 3 bases from V and 0 bases from J, with 8 bases between. Per germline, CDR1 LNHDA and CDR2 SQIVND (reference sequence). The CDR3 runs to 14 residues. The CDR3 sequence: CASSIQGMNTEAFF. DNA for the CDR3: TGTGCCAGTAGTATTCAGGGGATGAACACTGAAGCTTTCTTT.

This chain links TRBV7-3 with TRBJ2-3, with D maybe TRBD2 (5 bases). Germline V gene data show CDR1 as SGHTA and CDR2 as FQGTGA. Trimming cost V 1 base and J 3 bases, with 11 bases left between them. The CDR3 has 15 amino acids. The CDR3 DNA is TGTGCCAGCAGCTTAAGAGGGTTTAATACAGATACGCAGTATTTT. Protein: CASSLRGFNTDTQYF.

This chain joins TRBV28 and TRBJ1-1; D not certain. The CDR3 is made up of 12 amino acids. The V end lost 7 bases, the J end lost 4 bases, and 10 bases lay between the germline ends. Germline V gene data show CDR1 as MDHEN and CDR2 as SYDVKM. The CDR3 DNA is TGTGCCAGCATCGCTTCGGGCACTGAAGCTTTCTTT. Translation gives CASIASGTEAFF. The whole variable domain, filled in from reference TRBV28 and TRBJ1-1, reads DVKVTQSSRYLVKRTGEKVFLECVQDMDHENMFWYRQDPGLGLRLIYFSYDVKMKEKGDIPEGYSVSREKKERFSLILESASTNQTSMYLCASIASGTEAFFGQGTRLTVV.

V usage is TRBV25-1 and J usage is TRBJ1-4; the match to TRBD1 covers 9 bases. J lost 8 bases, V lost 4 bases, and 5 bases had no gene match. Germline CDR1 is MGHDK and CDR2 is SYGVNS. The CDR3 totals 14 residues. The CDR3: CASSGGTGSEKLFF. The CDR3 DNA reads as TGTGCCAGCAGTGGGGGGACAGGGTCGGAAAAACTGTTTTTT. The full variable domain, completed using reference TRBV25-1 and TRBJ1-4, is EADIYQTPRYLVIGTGKKITLECSQTMGHDKMYWYQQDPGMELHLIHYSYGVNSTEKGDLSSESTVSRIRTEHFPLTLESARPSHTSQYLCASSGGTGSEKLFFGSGTQLSVL.

This clone was recorded only once. This CDR3 reads CASSGEQGRAYEQYV. As DNA, the CDR3 is TGTGCCAGCAGCGGAGAACAGGGTCGCGCCTACGAGCAGTACGTC. This chain connects TRBV6-6 to TRBJ2-7, with D possibly matching TRBD1 (6 bases). The CDR3 has 15 residues. Trimming stripped 6 bases from V and 2 bases from J, with 17 bases between. Germline V lookup: CDR1 MNHNY, CDR2 SVGAGI (reference sequence).

The J gene is TRBJ2-3, the V gene TRBV6-5; 7 bases fit TRBD2. After removal of 2 bases from V and 0 bases from J, the junction contained 2 bases not matched to a gene. This CDR3 is 15 amino acids long. From germline, CDR1 is MNHEY and CDR2 SVGAGI. The CDR3 DNA reads as TGTGCCAGCAGTTACGGGGGGGGTAGCACAGATACGCAGTATTTT. Its translation: CASSYGGGSTDTQYF.

V and J are TRBV3-1 (or the pseudogene TRBV3-2) and TRBJ2-2; 8 bases map to TRBD2. The germline V gene encodes CDR1 LGHDT and CDR2 YNNKEL (reference sequence). There are 16 residues in the CDR3. V dropped 1 base and J dropped 3; count of bases not matched to a gene: 4. This CDR3 reads CASSQVRGADTGELFF. CDR3 sequence (DNA): TGTGCCAGCAGCCAAGTGCGGGGGGCGGACACCGGGGAGCTGTTTTTT.

V usage is TRBV5-1 and J usage is TRBJ2-2; D is possibly TRBD2 (6 bases). Germline lookup yields CDR1 SGHRS and CDR2 YFSETQ. This CDR3 region has 13 residues. The V end lost 4 bases, the J end lost 10 bases, and 14 bases lay between the germline ends. This CDR3 is CASSPDLAVELFF. CDR3 nucleotide sequence: TGCGCCAGCAGCCCCGATTTAGCGGTGGAGCTGTTTTTT.

The gene calls are TRBV13 and TRBJ2-7; TRBD2 agrees at 10 bases. With 6 bases clipped from V and 3 bases from J, the junction kept 2 bases outside the gene matches. CDR3 length equals 13 residues. The germline gives CDR1 PRHDT, CDR2 FYEKMQ (reference sequence). Written as DNA, the CDR3 is TGTGCCAGCAGTTCTAGCGGGAGCTACGAGCAGTACTTC. Protein: CASSSSGSYEQYF.